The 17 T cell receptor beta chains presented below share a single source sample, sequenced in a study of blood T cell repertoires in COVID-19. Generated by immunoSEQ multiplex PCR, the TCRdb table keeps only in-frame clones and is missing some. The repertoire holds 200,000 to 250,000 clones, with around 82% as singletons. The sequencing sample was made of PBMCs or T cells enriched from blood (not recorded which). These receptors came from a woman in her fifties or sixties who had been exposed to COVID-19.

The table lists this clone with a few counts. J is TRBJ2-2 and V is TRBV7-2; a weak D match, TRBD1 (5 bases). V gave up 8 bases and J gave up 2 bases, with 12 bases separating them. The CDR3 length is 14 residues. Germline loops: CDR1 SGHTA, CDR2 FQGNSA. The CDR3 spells CASRIRANTGELFF. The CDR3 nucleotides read TGTGCCAGCCGAATCAGGGCCAACACCGGGGAGCTGTTTTTT.

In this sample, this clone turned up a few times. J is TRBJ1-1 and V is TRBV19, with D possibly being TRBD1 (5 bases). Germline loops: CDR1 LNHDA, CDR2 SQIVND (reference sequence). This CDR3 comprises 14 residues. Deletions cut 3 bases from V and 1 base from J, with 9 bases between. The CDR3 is CASSILDRNTEAFF. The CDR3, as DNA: TGTGCCAGTAGTATTCTCGACAGGAACACTGAAGCTTTCTTT.

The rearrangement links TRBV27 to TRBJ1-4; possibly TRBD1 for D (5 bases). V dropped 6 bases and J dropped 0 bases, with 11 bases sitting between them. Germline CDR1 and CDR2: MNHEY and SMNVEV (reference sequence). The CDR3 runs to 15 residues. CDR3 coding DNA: TGTGCCAGCAGGGGCGCGGGGGCAACTAATGAAAAACTGTTTTTT. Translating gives CASRGAGATNEKLFF.

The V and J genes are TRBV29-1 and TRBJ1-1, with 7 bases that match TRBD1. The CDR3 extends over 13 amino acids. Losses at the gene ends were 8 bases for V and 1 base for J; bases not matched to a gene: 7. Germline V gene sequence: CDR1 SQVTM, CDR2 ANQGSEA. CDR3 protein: CSTRQGRNTEAFF. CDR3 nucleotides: TGCAGCACCCGACAGGGACGGAACACTGAAGCTTTCTTT.

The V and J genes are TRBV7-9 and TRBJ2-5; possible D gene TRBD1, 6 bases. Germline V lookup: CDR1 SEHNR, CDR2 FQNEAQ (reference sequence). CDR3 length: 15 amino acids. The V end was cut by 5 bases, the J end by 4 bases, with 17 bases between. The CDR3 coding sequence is TGTGCCAGCAGCCACAGGGACCGGGCGGGAGAGACCCAGTACTTC. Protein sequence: CASSHRDRAGETQYF.

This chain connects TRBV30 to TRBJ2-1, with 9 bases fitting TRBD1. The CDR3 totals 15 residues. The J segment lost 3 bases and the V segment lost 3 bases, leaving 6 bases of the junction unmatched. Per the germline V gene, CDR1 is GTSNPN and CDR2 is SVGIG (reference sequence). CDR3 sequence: CAWSKDRGIYNEQFF. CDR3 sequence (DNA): TGTGCCTGGAGCAAGGACAGGGGCATCTACAATGAGCAGTTCTTC.

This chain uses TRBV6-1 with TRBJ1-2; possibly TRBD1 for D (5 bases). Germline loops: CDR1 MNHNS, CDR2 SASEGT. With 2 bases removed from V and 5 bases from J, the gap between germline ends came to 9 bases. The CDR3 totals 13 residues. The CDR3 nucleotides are TGTGCCAGCAGTGAAAGGGACTTTTATGGCTACACCTTC. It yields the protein CASSERDFYGYTF.

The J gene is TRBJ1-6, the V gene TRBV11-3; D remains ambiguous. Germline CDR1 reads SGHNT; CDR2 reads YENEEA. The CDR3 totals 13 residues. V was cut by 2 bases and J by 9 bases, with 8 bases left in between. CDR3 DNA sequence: TGTGCCAGCAGCTTAAGGTCGGGTTCACCCCTCCACTTT. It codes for CASSLRSGSPLHF.

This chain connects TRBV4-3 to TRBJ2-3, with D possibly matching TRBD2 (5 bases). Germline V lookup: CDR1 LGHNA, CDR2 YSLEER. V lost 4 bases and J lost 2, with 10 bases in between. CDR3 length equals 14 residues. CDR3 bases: TGCGCCAGCAGCCCCAGCGGAATCACAGATACGCAGTATTTT. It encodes CASSPSGITDTQYF.

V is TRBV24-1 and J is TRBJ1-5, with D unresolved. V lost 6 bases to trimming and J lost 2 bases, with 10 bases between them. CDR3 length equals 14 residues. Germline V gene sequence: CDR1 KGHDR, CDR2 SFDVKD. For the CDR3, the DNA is TGTGCCACCAGTTCCCTAGGAGGCAATCAGCCCCAGCATTTT. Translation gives CATSSLGGNQPQHF.

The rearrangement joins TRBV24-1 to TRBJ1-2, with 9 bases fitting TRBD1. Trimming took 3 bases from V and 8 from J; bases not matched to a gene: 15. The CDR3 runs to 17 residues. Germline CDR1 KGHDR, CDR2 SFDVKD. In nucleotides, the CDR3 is TGTGCCACCAGTGATCCCATGACAGGGGGGTCTCTCGGGGGCTACACCTTC. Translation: CATSDPMTGGSLGGYTF.

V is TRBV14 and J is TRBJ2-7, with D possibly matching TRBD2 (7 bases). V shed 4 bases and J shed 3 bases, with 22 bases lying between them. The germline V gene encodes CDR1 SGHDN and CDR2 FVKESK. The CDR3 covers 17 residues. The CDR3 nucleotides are TGTGCCAGCAGCCCGGATACCTGGGGGGGCCGCGTCTACGAGCAGTACTTC. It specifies CASSPDTWGGRVYEQYF. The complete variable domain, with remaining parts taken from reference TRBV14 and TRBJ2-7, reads EAGVTQFPSHSVIEKGQTVTLRCDPISGHDNLYWYRRVMGKEIKFLLHFVKESKQDESGMPNNRFLAERTGGTYSTLKVQPAELEDSGVYFCASSPDTWGGRVYEQYFGPGTRLTVT.

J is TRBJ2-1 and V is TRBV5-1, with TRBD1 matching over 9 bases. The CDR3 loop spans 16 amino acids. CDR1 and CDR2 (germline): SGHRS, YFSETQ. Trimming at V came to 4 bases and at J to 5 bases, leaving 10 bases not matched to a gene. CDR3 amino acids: CASSLNQGTGNNEQFF. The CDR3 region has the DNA TGCGCCAGCAGCCTTAACCAGGGGACAGGGAACAATGAGCAGTTCTTC.

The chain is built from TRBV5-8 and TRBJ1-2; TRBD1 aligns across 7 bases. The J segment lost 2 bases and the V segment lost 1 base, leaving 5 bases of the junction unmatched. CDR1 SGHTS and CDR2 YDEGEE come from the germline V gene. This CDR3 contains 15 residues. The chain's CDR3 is CASSLTGAINYGYTF. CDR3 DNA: TGTGCCAGCAGCTTGACAGGGGCGATCAACTATGGCTACACCTTC.

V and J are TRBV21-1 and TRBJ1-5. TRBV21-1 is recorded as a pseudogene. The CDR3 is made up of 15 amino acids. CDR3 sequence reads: CASSKGGSVHQPQHF. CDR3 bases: TGTGCCAGCAGCAAAGGCGGGTCGGTTCATCAGCCCCAGCATTTT.

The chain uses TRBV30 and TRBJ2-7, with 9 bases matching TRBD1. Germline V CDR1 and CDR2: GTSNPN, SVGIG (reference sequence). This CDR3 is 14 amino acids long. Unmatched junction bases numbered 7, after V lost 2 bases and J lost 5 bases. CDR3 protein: CAWSRGQGKDEQYF. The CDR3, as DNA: TGTGCCTGGAGTAGGGGACAGGGAAAGGACGAGCAGTACTTC.

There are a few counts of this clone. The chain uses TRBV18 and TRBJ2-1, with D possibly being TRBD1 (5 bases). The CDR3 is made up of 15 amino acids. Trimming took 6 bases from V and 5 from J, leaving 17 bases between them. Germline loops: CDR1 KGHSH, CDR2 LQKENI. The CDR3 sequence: CASSRTGSRDNEQFF. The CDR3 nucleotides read TGTGCCAGCTCGCGAACAGGTTCTAGGGACAATGAGCAGTTCTTC.